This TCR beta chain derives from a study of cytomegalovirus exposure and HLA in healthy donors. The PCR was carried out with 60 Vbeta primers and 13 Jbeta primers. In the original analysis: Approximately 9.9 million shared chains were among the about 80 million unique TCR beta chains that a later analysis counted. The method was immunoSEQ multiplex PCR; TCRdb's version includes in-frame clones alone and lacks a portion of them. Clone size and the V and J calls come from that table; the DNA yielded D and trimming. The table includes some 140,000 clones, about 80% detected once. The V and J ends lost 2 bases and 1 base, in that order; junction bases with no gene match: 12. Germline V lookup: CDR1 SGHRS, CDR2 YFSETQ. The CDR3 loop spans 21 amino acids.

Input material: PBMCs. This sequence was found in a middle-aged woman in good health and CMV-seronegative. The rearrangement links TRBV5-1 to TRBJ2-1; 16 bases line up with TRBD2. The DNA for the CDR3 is TGCGCCAGCAGCTTAGCACCGGGACTAGCGGGAGGGTCTTTATCCTACAATGAGCAGTTCTTC. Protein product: CASSLAPGLAGGSLSYNEQFF. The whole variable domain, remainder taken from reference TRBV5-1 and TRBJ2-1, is KAGVTQTPRYLIKTRGQQVTLSCSPISGHRSVSWYQQTPGQGLQFLFEYFSETQRNKGNFPGRFSGRQFSNSRSEMNVSTLELGDSALYLCASSLAPGLAGGSLSYNEQFFGPGTRLTVL.